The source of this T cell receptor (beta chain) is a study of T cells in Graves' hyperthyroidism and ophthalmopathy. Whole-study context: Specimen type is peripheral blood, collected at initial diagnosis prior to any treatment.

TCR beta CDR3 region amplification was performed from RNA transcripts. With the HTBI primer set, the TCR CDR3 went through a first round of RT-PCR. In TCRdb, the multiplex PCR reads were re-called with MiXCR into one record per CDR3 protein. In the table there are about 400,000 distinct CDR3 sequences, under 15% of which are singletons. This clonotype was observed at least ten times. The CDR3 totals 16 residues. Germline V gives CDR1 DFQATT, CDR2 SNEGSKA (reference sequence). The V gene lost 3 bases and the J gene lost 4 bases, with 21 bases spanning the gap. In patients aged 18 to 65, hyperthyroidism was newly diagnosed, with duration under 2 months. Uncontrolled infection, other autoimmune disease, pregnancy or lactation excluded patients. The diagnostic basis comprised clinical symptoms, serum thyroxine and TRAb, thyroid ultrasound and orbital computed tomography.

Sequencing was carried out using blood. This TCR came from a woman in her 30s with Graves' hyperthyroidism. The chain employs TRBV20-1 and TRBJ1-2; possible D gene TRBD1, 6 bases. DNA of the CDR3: TGCAGTGCTAGCTTTCGACAGGCGAACTTCCCCTATGGCTACACCTTC. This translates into CSASFRQANFPYGYTF.